The 13 T cell receptor beta chains in this list originate from one sample, sequenced in a study of identical twins. TCRdb re-called the 5' RACE reads with MiXCR, one entry per CDR3 protein. The table lists some 500,000 distinct CDR3 sequences, about 20% of them singletons, with around 0.91% in the top ten. These sequences were also reported in another study, on T cells expressing NK-cell markers.

The sample consisted of CD4+ T cells sorted from blood. The receptors were sampled from a young woman in good health.

The gene calls are TRBV7-2 and TRBJ2-2; possible D gene TRBD1, 5 bases. The CDR3 sequence is 12 residues long. Deletions cut 7 bases from V and 7 bases from J, with 10 bases between. Germline V gives CDR1 SGHTA, CDR2 FQGNSA. CDR3 amino acids: CASTRRGGELFF. The CDR3 DNA is TGTGCCAGCACCCGAAGGGGCGGGGAGCTGTTTTTT. The complete variable domain, with remaining parts taken from reference TRBV7-2 and TRBJ2-2, reads GAGVSQSPSNKVTEKGKDVELRCDPISGHTALYWYRQSLGQGLEFLIYFQGNSAPDKSGLPSDRFSAERTGGSVSTLTIQRTQQEDSAVYLCASTRRGGELFFGEGSRLTVL.

This clonotype occurred a few times. The V gene is TRBV11-2, the J gene TRBJ2-7; tentative D call: TRBD1 (5 bases). CDR1 and CDR2 from the germline V gene are SGHAT and FQNNGV. V lost 2 bases, J lost 5 bases, and 10 bases lay in between. This CDR3 has 13 amino acids. CDR3 nucleotides: TGTGCCAGCAGCTTATCCCCCAGGGACGAGCAGTACTTC. Translating it yields CASSLSPRDEQYF. Supplemented by reference TRBV11-2 and TRBJ2-7, the full variable domain reads EAGVAQSPRYKIIEKRQSVAFWCNPISGHATLYWYQQILGQGPKLLIQFQNNGVVDDSQLPKDRFSAERLKGVDSTLKIQPAKLEDSAVYLCASSLSPRDEQYFGPGTRLTVT.

This rearrangement joins TRBV11-2 to TRBJ2-1, with D tentatively TRBD2 (6 bases). V was shortened by 4 bases and J by 5 bases, with 18 bases between the two germline ends. From germline, CDR1 is SGHAT and CDR2 FQNNGV. The CDR3 loop spans 16 amino acids. In DNA, the CDR3 is TGTGCCAGCAGCTCGTACGGAGGGGCTAGGAACAATGAGCAGTTCTTC. Its translation: CASSSYGGARNNEQFF.

The chain links TRBV15 to TRBJ2-7, with D perhaps assigned TRBD1 or TRBD2 (5 bases each). This CDR3 comprises 16 residues. Deletions cut 0 bases from V and 3 bases from J, with 15 bases between. Germline V CDR1 and CDR2: LNHNV, YYDKDF (reference sequence). In DNA form, the CDR3 reads TGTGCCACCAGCAGAGATTGGGGACGGCTGAACTACGAGCAGTACTTC. It encodes CATSRDWGRLNYEQYF.

The chain carries TRBV24-1 and TRBJ2-7; D may be TRBD1 (5 bases). Germline assignment: CDR1 KGHDR and CDR2 SFDVKD. The V end lost 1 base, the J end lost 7 bases, and 7 bases lay between the germline ends. The CDR3 runs 12 residues. The CDR3 sequence is CATSDFKGEQYF. CDR3 bases: TGTGCCACCAGTGATTTCAAGGGGGAGCAGTACTTC.

The V gene is TRBV2, the J gene TRBJ1-3, with 8 bases aligning to TRBD1. Germline V lookup: CDR1 SNHLY, CDR2 FYNNEI. J gave up 2 bases and V 6 bases, and 3 bases lay outside the gene matches. The CDR3 loop spans 14 amino acids. CDR3 protein: CASRPQGAGNTIYF. As DNA, the CDR3 is TGTGCCAGCAGGCCACAGGGGGCTGGAAACACCATATATTTT.

This clonotype was counted a few times. The J gene is TRBJ2-7, the V gene TRBV5-4, with 8 bases fitting TRBD2. Germline trimming cut 4 bases from V and 2 bases from J; bases unmatched to any gene: 11. Germline V gene sequence: CDR1 SGHNT, CDR2 YYREEE (reference sequence). There are 16 residues in the CDR3. The CDR3 protein is CASSIIAGGPAYEQYF. CDR3 coding DNA: TGTGCCAGCAGCATAATCGCGGGAGGCCCGGCCTACGAGCAGTACTTC.

This rearrangement joins TRBV7-2 to TRBJ1-1; D ambiguous. The ends were cut back, 3 bases at V and 1 base at J, with 12 bases in the middle. Germline assignment: CDR1 SGHTA and CDR2 FQGNSA. The CDR3 covers 15 residues. The CDR3 nucleotides read TGTGCCAGCAGCTTGGTGTCCCTGGGGAACACTGAAGCTTTCTTT. It codes for CASSLVSLGNTEAFF.

This clonotype has only one observation. The chain joins TRBV27 to TRBJ1-1, with D perhaps matching TRBD1 (6 bases). Trimming cost V 7 bases and J 4 bases, with 19 bases left between them. The germline CDR1 and CDR2 sequences are MNHEY and SMNVEV (reference sequence). CDR3 length equals 15 residues. CDR3 bases: TGTGCCAGCACCCACCGCCGGGGGCTTAGCACTGAAGCTTTCTTT. This encodes CASTHRRGLSTEAFF.

This clonotype has at least ten counts. The chain employs TRBV12-3 or TRBV12-4 and TRBJ2-7, with D possibly being TRBD1 or TRBD2 (5 bases each). Trimming took 7 bases from V and 4 from J, leaving 17 bases between them. The CDR3 totals 14 residues. As DNA, the CDR3 is TGTGCCAGCACTTCCGGGACGGGAAGGTACGAGCAGTACTTC. Protein product: CASTSGTGRYEQYF.

The chain recombines TRBV4-3 with TRBJ1-1; 8 positions match TRBD1. The CDR3 totals 16 residues. Looked up from germline, CDR1 is LGHNA and CDR2 is YSLEER. V gave up 4 bases and J gave up 5 bases; unmatched junction bases: 12. The CDR3 nucleotides are TGCGCCAGCAGCCCGAGGGCAGGGGGCGCGAGGACTGAAGCTTTCTTT. It codes for CASSPRAGGARTEAFF.

This clonotype showed up many times. The V call is TRBV10-3, the J call TRBJ1-5, with TRBD1 matching 11 bases. The junction had 1 base not matched to a gene; V was cut back by 8 bases and J by 4 bases. The CDR3 covers 13 residues. CDR1 and CDR2 (germline): ENHRY, SYGVKD. The CDR3 nucleotides read TGTGCCATCGGGACAGGGGGGAATCAGCCCCAGCATTTT. Residues: CAIGTGGNQPQHF.

For the CDR3, the DNA is TGTGCCAGCAGCTTAGCCCAGTACGGGACCCAGTACTTC. Amino acids: CASSLAQYGTQYF. V usage is TRBV7-2 and J usage is TRBJ2-5, with D unresolved. The germline V gene encodes CDR1 SGHTA and CDR2 FQGNSA. Trimming shortened V by 0 bases and J by 7 bases, and 9 bases separated the two germline ends. The CDR3 contains 13 residues.